These T cell receptor beta chains were read from a single sample in a study of vaccination effects on CD4 cells after COVID-19. Assay used: immunoSEQ multiplex PCR; TCRdb lists only in-frame clones, some missing. In the table there are about 13,000 clones, about two thirds of which are singletons. These receptors' targets are unknown. This material consisted of CD4+ T cells from PBMCs cultured with HCoV-NL63 spike peptides, taken after COVID-19 vaccination. These receptors came from a human donor who had a prior SARS-CoV-2 infection. Both conserved end residues are part of each CDR3.

j_call v_call cdr3_aa
TRBJ2-1 TRBV18 CASSPPQGQVEQFF
TRBJ1-5 TRBV19 CASSPGLFTRTDRVRNQPQHF
TRBJ2-1 TRBV30 CALSGSLEYNEQFF
TRBJ2-1 TRBV7-2 CASSQTGQNYNEQFF
TRBJ1-5 TRBV27 CASSLTGTGRSNQPQHF
TRBJ1-2 TRBV25-1 CASSATGQGYGYTF
TRBJ2-7 TRBV15 CATRLVLGGGNYEQYF
TRBJ2-3 TRBV5-4 CASSLGLAGYTDTQYF
TRBJ2-1 TRBV10-3 CAISVDPNPQFF
TRBJ2-1 TRBV2 CASSGLVASGYNEQFF
TRBJ1-4 TRBV4-3 CASSLRGQANEKLFF
TRBJ1-2 TRBV5-1 CASTPGGNYGYTF
TRBJ1-4 TRBV3-1/TRBV3-2 CASSYNGASEKLFF
TRBJ2-1 TRBV20-1 CSASSVGEQFF
TRBJ2-1 TRBV20-1 CSASLPSGRAGNEQFF
TRBJ2-5 TRBV6-4 CASRLPGTREETQYF
TRBJ2-1 TRBV14 CASSPLAGGNNEQFF
TRBJ1-2 TRBV9 CASSVNSVADGYTF
TRBJ2-2 TRBV7-9 CASSRGTTGELFF
TRBJ1-5 TRBV7-2 CASSFSGTNNQPQHF
TRBJ2-7 TRBV2 CASRLRTYEQYF
TRBJ2-1 TRBV5-6 CASSSGHNEQFF
TRBJ2-5 TRBV3-1/TRBV3-2 CASSQRGRGTQYF
TRBJ2-7 TRBV2 CASSHDRDQSYEQYF
TRBJ2-1 TRBV20-1 CSGLGNEQFF
TRBJ2-7 TRBV18 CASSPPSSGSRHEQYF
TRBJ2-5 TRBV11-3 CASRGPGSQETQYF
TRBJ2-6 TRBV5-1 CASRTGTNAGANVLTF
TRBJ1-1 TRBV27 CASSLQGAYTEAFF